This T cell receptor beta chain was retrieved from a study of cytomegalovirus exposure and HLA in healthy donors. Germline V gives CDR1 SEHNR, CDR2 FQNEAQ (reference sequence). This CDR3 region has 14 residues. The V end lost 2 bases, the J end lost 1 base, and 5 bases lay between the germline ends. Clones were sequenced by immunoSEQ multiplex PCR, and TCRdb holds only the in-frame ones, with some missing. Among around 61,000 clones, more than 90% were seen once, and the ten largest hold 0.95% to 1.3%. This clonotype originated in a man between 18 and 35 years old in good health and CMV-seronegative. The material sequenced was PBMCs. This chain links TRBV7-9 with TRBJ2-2, with D hard to call. The CDR3 is CASSLTENTGELFF. The CDR3 region has the DNA TGTGCCAGCAGCTTAACAGAGAACACCGGGGAGCTGTTTTTT.